This is a list of T cell receptor beta chains from one sample in a study of shared clonotypes between healthy human individuals. Sequencing used immunoSEQ multiplex PCR; TCRdb keeps in-frame clones, though not all of them. The repertoire holds roughly 2.1 million clones, roughly 91% seen once, with roughly 1.7% in the top ten. Sequencing used naive CD8+ T cells from PBMCs. These receptors came from a man aged 18 to 29 in good health. Some clones in this sample may be carry-over from other donors' samples. Each CDR3 is given with its conserved first and last residue. The order of the fields is V gene, D gene, CDR3 protein. D genes are given only for firm matches.

>TRBV27|-
CASSLRLAGSGAPYGYTF
>TRBV7-3|-
CASSSGMAQFF
>TRBV11-2|-
CASSDALKSDTQYF
>TRBV7-6|-
CASSLVRAGVNEQFF
>TRBV28|-
CASYRTESNQPQHF
>TRBV27|-
CASSLWGHSYEQYF
>TRBV14|-
CASSQFRGGAEAFF
>TRBV4-3|TRBD1
CASSQPGQANYGYTF
>TRBV5-1|TRBD2
CARYKFVGREGQIAREQFF
>TRBV27|TRBD1
CASSSRQGAYEQYF
>TRBV7-3|-
CASSPGRMGGGELFF
>TRBV4-1|-
CASSQGTVISNQPQHF
>TRBV6-6|TRBD2
CASSYSGGRGYEQFF
>TRBV30|-
CAWSVLTGGAYEQYF
>TRBV28|-
CASSLGEIWGDEQFF
>TRBV4-3|-
CASSQESSVGLGYEQYF
>TRBV28|-
CASGGGGDHSTDTQYF
>TRBV19|-
CASSPLIVDTNEKLFF
>TRBV28|TRBD2
CASSFPRISGRIETQYF
>TRBV7-6|-
CASSKIWTQETQYF
>TRBV7-2|-
CASSLDDRGFVGANVLTF
>TRBV7-8|-
CASSLATRVTEAFF
>TRBV7-9|-
CASSLGVIAAKGETQYF
>TRBV6-5|-
CASSYPGNTEAFF
>TRBV10-1|-
CASSGGRTADGELFF
>TRBV13|-
CASSSMSGKNTGELFF
>TRBV14|-
CASSHPPPRVGGEQFF